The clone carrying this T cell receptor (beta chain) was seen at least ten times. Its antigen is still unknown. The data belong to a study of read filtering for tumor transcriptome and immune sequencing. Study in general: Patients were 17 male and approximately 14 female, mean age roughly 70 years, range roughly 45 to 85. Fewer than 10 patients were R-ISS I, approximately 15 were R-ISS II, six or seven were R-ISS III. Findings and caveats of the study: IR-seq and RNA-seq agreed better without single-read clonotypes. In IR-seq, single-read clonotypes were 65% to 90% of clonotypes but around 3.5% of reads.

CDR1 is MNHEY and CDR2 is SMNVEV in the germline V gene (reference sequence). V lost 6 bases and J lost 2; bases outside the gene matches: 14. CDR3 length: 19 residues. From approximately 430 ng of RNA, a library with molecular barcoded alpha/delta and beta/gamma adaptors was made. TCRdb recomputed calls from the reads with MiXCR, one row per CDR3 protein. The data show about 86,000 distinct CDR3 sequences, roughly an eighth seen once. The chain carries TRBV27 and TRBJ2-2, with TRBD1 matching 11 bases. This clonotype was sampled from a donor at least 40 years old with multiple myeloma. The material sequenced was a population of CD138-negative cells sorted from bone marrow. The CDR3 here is CASSPPDRGRILNTGELFF. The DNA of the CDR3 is TGTGCCAGCAGCCCTCCGGACAGGGGGCGCATCCTTAACACCGGGGAGCTGTTTTTT.